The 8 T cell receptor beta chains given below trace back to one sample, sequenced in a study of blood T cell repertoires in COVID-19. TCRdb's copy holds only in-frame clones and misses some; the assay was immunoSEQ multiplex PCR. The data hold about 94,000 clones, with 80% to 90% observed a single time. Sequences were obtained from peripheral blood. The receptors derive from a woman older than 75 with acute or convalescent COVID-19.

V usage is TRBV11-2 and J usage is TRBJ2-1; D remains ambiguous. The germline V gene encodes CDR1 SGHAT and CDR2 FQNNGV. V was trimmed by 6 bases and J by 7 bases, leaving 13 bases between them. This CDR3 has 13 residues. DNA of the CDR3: TGTGCCAGCAGAAAGGCGGCAGAAAATGAGCAGTTCTTC. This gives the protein CASRKAAENEQFF.

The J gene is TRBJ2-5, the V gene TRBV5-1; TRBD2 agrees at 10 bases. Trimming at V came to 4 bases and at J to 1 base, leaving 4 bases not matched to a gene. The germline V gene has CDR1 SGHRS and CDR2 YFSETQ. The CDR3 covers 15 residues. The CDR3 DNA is TGCGCCAGCAGCCATCTAGCGGGAGTCCAAGAGACCCAGTACTTC. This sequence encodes CASSHLAGVQETQYF.

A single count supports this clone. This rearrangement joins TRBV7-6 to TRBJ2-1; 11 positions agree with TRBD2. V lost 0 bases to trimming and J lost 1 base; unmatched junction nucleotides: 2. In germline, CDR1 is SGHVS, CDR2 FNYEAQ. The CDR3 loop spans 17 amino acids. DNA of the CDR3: TGTGCCAGCAGCTTAGCTAGCGGGAGGGCTTCCTACAATGAGCAGTTCTTC. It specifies CASSLASGRASYNEQFF.

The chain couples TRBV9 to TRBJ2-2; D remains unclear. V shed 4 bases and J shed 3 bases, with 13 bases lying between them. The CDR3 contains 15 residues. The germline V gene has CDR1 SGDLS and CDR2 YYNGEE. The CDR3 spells CASSTSEGYTGELFF. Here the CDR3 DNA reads TGTGCCAGCAGCACAAGCGAAGGCTACACCGGGGAGCTGTTTTTT.

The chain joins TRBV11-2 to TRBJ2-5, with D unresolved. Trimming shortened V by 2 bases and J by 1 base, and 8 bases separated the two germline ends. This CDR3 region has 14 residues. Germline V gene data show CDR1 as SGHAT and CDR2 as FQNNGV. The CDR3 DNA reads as TGTGCCAGCAGCTTAATATACGGCCAAGAGACCCAGTACTTC. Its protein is CASSLIYGQETQYF.

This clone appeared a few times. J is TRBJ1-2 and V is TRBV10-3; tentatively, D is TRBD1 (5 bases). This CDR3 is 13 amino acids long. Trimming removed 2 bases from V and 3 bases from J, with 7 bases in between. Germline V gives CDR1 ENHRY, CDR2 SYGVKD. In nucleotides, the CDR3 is TGTGCCATCAGTGAGGACAGCGACTATGGCTACACCTTC. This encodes CAISEDSDYGYTF.

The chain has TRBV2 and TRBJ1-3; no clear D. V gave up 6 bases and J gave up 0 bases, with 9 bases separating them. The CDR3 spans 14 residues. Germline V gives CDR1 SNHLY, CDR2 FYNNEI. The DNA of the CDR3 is TGTGCCAGCAGGATAGAAAGCTCTGGAAACACCATATATTTT. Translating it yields CASRIESSGNTIYF.

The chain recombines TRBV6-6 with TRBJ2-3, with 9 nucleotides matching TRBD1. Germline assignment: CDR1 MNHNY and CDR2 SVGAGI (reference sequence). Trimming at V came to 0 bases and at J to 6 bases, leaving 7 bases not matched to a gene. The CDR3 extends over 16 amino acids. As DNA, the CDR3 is TGTGCCAGCAGTTACTCTCTCGGACAGGGGTCGGATACGCAGTATTTT. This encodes CASSYSLGQGSDTQYF.